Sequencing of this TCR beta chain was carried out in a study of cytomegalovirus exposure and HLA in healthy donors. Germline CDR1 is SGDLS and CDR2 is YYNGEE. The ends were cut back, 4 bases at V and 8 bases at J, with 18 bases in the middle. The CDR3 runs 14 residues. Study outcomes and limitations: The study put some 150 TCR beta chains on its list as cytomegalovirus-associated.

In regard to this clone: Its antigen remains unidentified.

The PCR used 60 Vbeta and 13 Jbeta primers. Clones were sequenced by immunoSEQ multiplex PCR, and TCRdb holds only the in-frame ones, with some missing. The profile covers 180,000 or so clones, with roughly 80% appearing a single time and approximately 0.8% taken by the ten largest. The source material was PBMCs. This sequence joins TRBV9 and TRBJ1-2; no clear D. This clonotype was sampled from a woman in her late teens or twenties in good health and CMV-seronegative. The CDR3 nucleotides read TGTGCCAGCAGCTCAGACGAGGGCTTCTGGGGCTACACCTTC. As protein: CASSSDEGFWGYTF.